This T cell receptor beta chain was documented in a study of cytomegalovirus exposure and HLA in healthy donors (dated by TCRdb to between 2016 and 2019). Context from the whole study: An earlier analysis of 550 to 700 of the donors reported approximately 270 Gb of sequence data and around 120 million unique TCR beta sequences from about 200 million T cells. Of the approximately 400 genotyped donors, 81% were placed in the genetic ancestry cluster associated with self-reported Caucasian donors. A later genetic analysis used genome-wide SNP genotypes for about three fifths of the 666 donors, treating that subset as a discovery cohort. An earlier analysis of around 640 of the donors used high-throughput TCR beta sequencing to judge whether each TCR beta V gene segment behaved as functional or pseudogenic. Because of strong linkage in the cohort, roughly five DR-DQ haplotypes were treated as single units for association and clustering. Donor age, sex, ethnicity and CMV serostatus were collected together with the repertoire data. Typing coverage varied by locus: 629-630 donors for A, B, C, DRB1 and DQB1; more than 500 for DQA1; about 590 for DPA1; around 490 for DPB1. Across 300 to 500 genotyped donors of the cohort, an average of approximately 240,000 unique TCR beta nucleotide sequences per donor were sequenced, and roughly 20% of those sequences were non-productive. Using immunosequencing, the study profiled T cell repertoires from about 610 subjects and related those repertoires to cytomegalovirus serostatus. Roughly 300 gigabases of sequencing data and tens of millions of unique TCR sequences were included in an early release covering about 700 HLA-typed donors. In the later analysis, no new phenotypic data were used to find candidate immune exposures; instead, reliance was placed on TCR beta sequences and their occurrence across donors. Both class I and class II loci were covered by HLA typing, at four-digit resolution. To study patterns of TCR occurrence, a later analysis re-analyzed previously published TCR beta repertoires from 550 to 800 donors and added high-resolution HLA genotyping. To predict cytomegalovirus infection status, the study combined high-throughput TCR immunosequencing, statistical association of individual TCRs with disease status, and machine learning. Along with the roughly 710-subject first cohort, a separate validation cohort of over a hundred different subjects was used. Every repertoire in the discovery cohort had been generated on one and the same sequencing platform. The study was designed to test whether signatures of past pathogen exposure could be identified by cataloging public T cell receptors.

About this clone itself: Its antigen target is currently unknown. Per-nucleotide qualities are absent, and no much larger clonotype sits a single base away.

The library relied on the immunoSEQ multiplex PCR assay. The multiplex PCR relied on a mix of 60 forward primers for TCR Vbeta segments and 13 reverse primers for TCR Jbeta segments. Amplification of the CDR3 region of rearranged TCR beta genes was performed with a multiplex PCR assay on genomic DNA. On the Illumina HiSeq System, the amplified TCR beta libraries were sequenced as 87-base-pair reads. Regarding the original processing steps: A later analysis counted about 80 million unique TCR beta chains across the 670 or so repertoires, and roughly 11 million of these chains were shared by at least two donors. A nearest-neighbor algorithm error-corrected the raw reads and collapsed the reads into unique sequences, merging closely related sequences to remove PCR and sequencing errors. V, D and J gene segments were assigned by aligning CDR3 sequences to IMGT reference sequences. For a sequence to be retained, at least a six-nucleotide match to both a V gene segment and a J gene segment was required. Rearrangements were called productive when the CDR3 lacked stop codons and stayed in frame with V and J; all others were non-productive. CDR3 was defined according to IMGT convention as the region running from the second conserved V-encoded cysteine to the conserved J-encoded phenylalanine. The earlier analysis of around 640 of the donors excluded sequences that lacked an unambiguous match to a single V gene segment. In an earlier analysis of around 600 of the donors, V segments were called functional above 56.7% productive rearrangements and were called segregating when the between-donor standard deviation exceeded 5%. A statistical classification framework was built for diagnosing cytomegalovirus status from the catalog of TCR beta chain sequences. In a later analysis, TCR nucleotide sequences were compared against IMGT/GENE-DB human TR gene sequences so that V and J genes could be assigned. Using the TCRdist pipeline, a later analysis assigned CDR3 sequences along with most-parsimonious VDJ recombination scenarios. A later analysis defined each TCR beta chain by its CDR3 amino acid sequence plus V-gene family, and excluded reads lacking a unique V-gene family. As a way to deal with suspected cross-contamination and a sequencing artifact, a later analysis dropped approximately 570 nucleotide sequences that were highly shared and had low generation probability. For each public chain, a later analysis derived a clonal expansion index from normalized ranks of inferred template counts within each repertoire. In a later analysis, generation probabilities were computed with a VDJ recombination model fitted to out-of-frame rearrangements, and the resulting probabilities were checked against IGoR. Hypergeometric tests were used in a later analysis to score TCR-TCR, TCR-HLA and TCR-CMV co-occurrence, with a repertoire-size bias correction applied to the TCR pairs. To estimate false discovery rates, a later analysis permuted the HLA or CMV assignments 20 times. In a later analysis, co-occurring TCRs were grouped using DBSCAN, with TCRdist sequence similarity added in when clustering inside HLA-allele-positive subsets. For co-occurrence clustering, repertoires with fewer than 30,000 or more than 120,000 public chains were excluded, along with a handful of repertoires with anomalous nucleotide sharing. TCRdb provides this immuneACCESS table in a form limited to in-frame rearrangements. Some clones are lacking; in checked studies, under half of them reflect an unresolved V gene, and why the rest are absent is not known. V and J calls and clone size come straight from that table; D and trimming were deduced from the DNA. Across this sample there are a few hundred thousand clones, with approximately 80% seen only once. The ten most abundant clones make up about 3.1% of the sample.

What the research found in general, with its limitations: Only TCR beta chains were sequenced in this cohort, and the absence of alpha or paired-chain data limited detectable features. Some IMGT-functional V segments, including TRBV6-2 and TRBV6-3, could not be told apart with the 87-base-pair reads, so those segments were excluded. A further reported finding was that TCR beta sequences accurately predicted the HLA-A and HLA-B alleles for most subjects in the first cohort. The earlier analysis of some 560 of the donors excluded over 15 rarely observed V segments, including chromosome 9 orphons, because counts were too low. In vitro tests confirmed that a few of the cytomegalovirus-associated TCR beta chains recognize cytomegalovirus antigens. In an earlier analysis of roughly 560 of the donors, most TCR beta V segments were observed in productive rearrangements about 87% or about 30% of the time, broadly matching IMGT annotations. Correlated functional status among segregating V segments might be attributable to linkage disequilibrium, but an unknown experimental factor could not be ruled out. A later analysis associated 16,951 TCR beta sequences with specific HLA alleles at a false discovery rate of 0.05. Most CMV-associated TCR beta chains appeared to be HLA-restricted in a later analysis, and the HLA associations seemed to be driven largely by CMV exposure. The authors suggested that the approach could potentially be generalized to other disease states and immunological phenotypes. Because some donors lacked HLA typing at each locus, the association tests relied only on the typed subset. CMV serostatus was the only immune exposure information available for the cohort. Strong co-occurrence of HLA alleles, especially DR and DQ, made assigning TCR associations to individual alleles difficult. Cytomegalovirus status was reported to be diagnosed by the classifier with high specificity and sensitivity in both the original and validation cohorts. In the study, around 160 TCR beta chains were listed as associated with cytomegalovirus. Compared with equally common non-associated chains, HLA-associated TCR beta chains in a later analysis were more clonally expanded and had lower generation probabilities. Most TCR sequences were seen in very few donors, while some public TCRs were found in many individuals. According to a later genetic analysis, donors in an Asian-associated ancestry cluster had fewer N-insertions in productive TCRs than the approximately 610-donor mean. Sequencing depth was assumed to be roughly uniform across donors in the presence/absence analyses, though that assumption may not hold. A cluster of highly shared sequence variants was judged likely to represent a technical artifact of the sequencing pipeline. Several of the top co-occurrence clusters appeared to be linked to parvovirus B19, influenza, CMV and Epstein-Barr virus, according to a later analysis. In a later analysis, TCR association rates were found to vary across HLA loci, with the most associated TCRs seen for DRB1 alleles and the fewest for HLA-C alleles. In a later genetic analysis, a missense DCLRE1C variant was associated with V-gene and J-gene trimming of TCR beta chains, and the association was replicated in an independent cohort.

In total, just over 650 healthy bone marrow donors made up the cohort. All cohort members were sampled while nominally healthy, although unrecorded immune exposures were likely present. The donor tested CMV seronegative, placing the donor among the 350 to 400 seronegative members of the cohort. A peripheral blood sample was provided by each donor, and peripheral blood mononuclear cells were used for TCR beta sequencing. The Qiagen DNeasy Blood Extraction Kit was used to extract genomic DNA from the blood cell samples. The cysteine opens and the phenylalanine closes a CDR3 of 14 amino acids. Only CDR3 DNA remains: 42 bases, in frame from the first base. Based on the germline V gene, the CDR1 and CDR2 sequences are SGHRS and YFSETQ. Ends trimmed: V by 7 bases, J by 9 bases; bases unmatched to a gene: 12.

Sequencing was carried out using PBMCs. The receptor comes from a man under 40 in good health and CMV-seronegative. The receptor chain draws on TRBV5-1 and TRBJ2-1; TRBD2 fits 8 bases in the junction. Here the CDR3 is given as CASQGSGGFGEQFF. The nucleotide sequence is TGCGCCAGCCAGGGCTCGGGGGGGTTTGGTGAGCAGTTCTTC. The CDR3 plus the reference TRBV5-1 and TRBJ2-1 genes for the other parts give the full variable domain: KAGVTQTPRYLIKTRGQQVTLSCSPISGHRSVSWYQQTPGQGLQFLFEYFSETQRNKGNFPGRFSGRQFSNSRSEMNVSTLELGDSALYLCASQGSGGFGEQFFGPGTRLTVL.